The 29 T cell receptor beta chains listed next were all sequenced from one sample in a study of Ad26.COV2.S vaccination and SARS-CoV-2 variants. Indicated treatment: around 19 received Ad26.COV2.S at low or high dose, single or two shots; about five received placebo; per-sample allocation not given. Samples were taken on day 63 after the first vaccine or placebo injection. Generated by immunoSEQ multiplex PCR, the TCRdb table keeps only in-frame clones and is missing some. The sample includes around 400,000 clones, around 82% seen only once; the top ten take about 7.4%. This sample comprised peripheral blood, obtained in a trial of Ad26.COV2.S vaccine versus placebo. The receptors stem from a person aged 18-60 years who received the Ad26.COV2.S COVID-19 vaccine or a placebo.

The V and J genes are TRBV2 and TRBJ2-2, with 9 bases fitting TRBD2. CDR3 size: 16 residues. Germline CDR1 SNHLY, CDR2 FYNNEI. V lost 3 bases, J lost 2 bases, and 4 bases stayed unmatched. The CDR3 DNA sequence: TGTGCCAGCAGTGATATAGCGGGGGCCAACACCGGGGAGCTGTTTTTT. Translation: CASSDIAGANTGELFF.

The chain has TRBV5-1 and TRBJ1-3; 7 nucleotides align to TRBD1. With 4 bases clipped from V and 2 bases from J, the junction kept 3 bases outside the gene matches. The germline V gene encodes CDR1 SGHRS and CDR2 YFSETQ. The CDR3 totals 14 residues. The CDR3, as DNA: TGCGCCAGCAGCCCGGGACAGCCTGGAAACACCATATATTTT. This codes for CASSPGQPGNTIYF.

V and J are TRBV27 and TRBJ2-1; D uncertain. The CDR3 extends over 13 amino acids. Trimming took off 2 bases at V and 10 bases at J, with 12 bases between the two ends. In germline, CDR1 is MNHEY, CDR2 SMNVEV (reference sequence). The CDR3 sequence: CASSLKGWKEQFF. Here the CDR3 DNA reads TGTGCCAGCAGTTTAAAGGGCTGGAAGGAGCAGTTCTTC.

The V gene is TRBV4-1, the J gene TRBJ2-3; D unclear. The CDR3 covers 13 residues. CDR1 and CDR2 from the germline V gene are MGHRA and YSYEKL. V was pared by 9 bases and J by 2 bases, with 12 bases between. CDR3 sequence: CASRLADTDTQYF. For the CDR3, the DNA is TGCGCCAGTCGATTGGCAGACACAGATACGCAGTATTTT.

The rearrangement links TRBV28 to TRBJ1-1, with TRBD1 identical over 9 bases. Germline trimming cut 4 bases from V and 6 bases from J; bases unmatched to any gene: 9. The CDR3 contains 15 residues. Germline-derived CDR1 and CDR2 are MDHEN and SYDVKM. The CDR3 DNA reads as TGTGCCAGCAGTTCAGTGGGACAGGGAAGGGCTGAAGCTTTCTTT. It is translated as CASSSVGQGRAEAFF.

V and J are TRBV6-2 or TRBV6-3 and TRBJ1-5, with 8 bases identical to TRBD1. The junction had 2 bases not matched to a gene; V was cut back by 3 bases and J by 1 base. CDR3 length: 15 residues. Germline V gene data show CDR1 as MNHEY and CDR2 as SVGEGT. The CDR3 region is CASSYSGGSNQPQHF. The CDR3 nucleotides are TGTGCCAGCAGTTATTCAGGGGGCAGCAATCAGCCCCAGCATTTT.

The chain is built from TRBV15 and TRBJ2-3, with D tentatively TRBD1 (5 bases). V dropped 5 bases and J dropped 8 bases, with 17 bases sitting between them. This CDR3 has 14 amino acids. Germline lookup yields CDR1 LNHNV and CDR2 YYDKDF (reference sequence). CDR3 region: CATSSLVSQGTQYF. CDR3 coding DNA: TGTGCCACCAGCTCCTTGGTGAGTCAGGGTACGCAGTATTTT.

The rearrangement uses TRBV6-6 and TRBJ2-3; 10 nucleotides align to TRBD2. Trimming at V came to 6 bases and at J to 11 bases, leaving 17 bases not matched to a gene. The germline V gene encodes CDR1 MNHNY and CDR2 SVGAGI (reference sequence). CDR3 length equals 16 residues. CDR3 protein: CASRLDASGSASRQYF. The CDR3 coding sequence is TGTGCCAGCAGACTAGACGCTAGCGGGAGTGCGTCAAGGCAGTATTTT.

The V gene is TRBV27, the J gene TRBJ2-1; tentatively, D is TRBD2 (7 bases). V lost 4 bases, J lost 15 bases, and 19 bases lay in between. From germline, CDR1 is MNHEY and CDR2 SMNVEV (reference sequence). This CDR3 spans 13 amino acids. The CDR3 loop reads CASSSGGPGRRFF. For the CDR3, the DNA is TGTGCCAGCAGTTCCGGGGGGCCGGGCAGGAGGTTCTTC.

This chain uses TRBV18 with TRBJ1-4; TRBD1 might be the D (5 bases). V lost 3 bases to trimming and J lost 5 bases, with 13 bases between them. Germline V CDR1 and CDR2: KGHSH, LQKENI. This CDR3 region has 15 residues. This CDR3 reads CASSPDESGNEKLFF. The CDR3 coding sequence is TGTGCCAGCTCACCCGACGAGTCAGGGAATGAAAAACTGTTTTTT.

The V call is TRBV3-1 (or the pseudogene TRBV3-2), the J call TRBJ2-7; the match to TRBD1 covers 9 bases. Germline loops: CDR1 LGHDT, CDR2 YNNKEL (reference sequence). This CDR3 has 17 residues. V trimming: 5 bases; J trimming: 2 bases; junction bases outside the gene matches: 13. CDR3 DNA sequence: TGTGCCAGCAGCGGGGACAGGGCCGGGACAAGTCCCTACGAGCAGTACTTC. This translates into CASSGDRAGTSPYEQYF.

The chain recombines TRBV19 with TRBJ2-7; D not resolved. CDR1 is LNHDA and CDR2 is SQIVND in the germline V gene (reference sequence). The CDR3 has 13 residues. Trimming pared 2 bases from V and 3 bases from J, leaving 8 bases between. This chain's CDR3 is CASSIKPGYEQYF. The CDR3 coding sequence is TGTGCCAGTAGTATAAAGCCTGGCTACGAGCAGTACTTC. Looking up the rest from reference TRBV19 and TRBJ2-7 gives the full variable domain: DGGITQSPKYLFRKEGQNVTLSCEQNLNHDAMYWYRQDPGQGLRLIYYSQIVNDFQKGDIAEGYSVSREKKESFPLTVTSAQKNPTAFYLCASSIKPGYEQYFGPGTRLTVT.

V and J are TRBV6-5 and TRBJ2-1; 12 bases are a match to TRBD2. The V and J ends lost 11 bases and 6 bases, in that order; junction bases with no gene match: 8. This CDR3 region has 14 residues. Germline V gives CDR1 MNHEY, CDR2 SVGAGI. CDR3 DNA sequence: TGTGCCTCTCTAGCGGGGGGGTCACGCAATGAGCAGTTCTTC. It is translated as CASLAGGSRNEQFF.

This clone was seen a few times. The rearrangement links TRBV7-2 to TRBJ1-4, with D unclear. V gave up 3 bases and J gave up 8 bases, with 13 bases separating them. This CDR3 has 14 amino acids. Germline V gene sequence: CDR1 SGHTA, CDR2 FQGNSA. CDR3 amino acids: CASSFTLTGEKLFF. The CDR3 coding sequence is TGTGCCAGCAGCTTCACCCTAACGGGGGAAAAACTGTTTTTT.

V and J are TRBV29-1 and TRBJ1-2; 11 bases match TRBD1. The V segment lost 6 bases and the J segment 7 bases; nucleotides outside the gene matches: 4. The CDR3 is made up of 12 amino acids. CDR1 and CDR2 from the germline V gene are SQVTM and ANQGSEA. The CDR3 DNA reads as TGCAGCGTCGGACAGGGGGCGCGTGGCTACACCTTC. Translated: CSVGQGARGYTF.

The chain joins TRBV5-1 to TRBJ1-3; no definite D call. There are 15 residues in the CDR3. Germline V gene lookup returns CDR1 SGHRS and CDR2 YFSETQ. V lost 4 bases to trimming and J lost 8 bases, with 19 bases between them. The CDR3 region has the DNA TGCGCCAGCAGCAGATCGGACCCCCCGAGGGACACCATATATTTT. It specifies CASSRSDPPRDTIYF.

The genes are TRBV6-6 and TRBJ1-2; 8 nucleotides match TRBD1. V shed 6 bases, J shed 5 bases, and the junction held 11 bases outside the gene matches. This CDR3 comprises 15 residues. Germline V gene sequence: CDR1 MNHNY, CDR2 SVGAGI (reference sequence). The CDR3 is CASSPPGQGQYGYTF. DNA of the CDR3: TGTGCCAGCAGCCCGCCCGGACAGGGACAGTATGGCTACACCTTC.

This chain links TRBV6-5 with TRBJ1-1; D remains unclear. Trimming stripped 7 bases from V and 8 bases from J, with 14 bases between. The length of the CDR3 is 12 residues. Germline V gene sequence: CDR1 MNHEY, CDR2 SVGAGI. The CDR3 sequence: CASTNQGREAFF. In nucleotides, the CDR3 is TGTGCCAGCACAAACCAAGGCAGGGAAGCTTTCTTT.

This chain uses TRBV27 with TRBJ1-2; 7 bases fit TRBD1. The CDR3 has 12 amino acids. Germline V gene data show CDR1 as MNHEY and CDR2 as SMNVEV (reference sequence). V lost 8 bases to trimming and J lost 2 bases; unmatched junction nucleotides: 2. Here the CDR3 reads CASRQGNYGYTF. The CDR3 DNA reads TGTGCCAGCCGACAGGGCAACTATGGCTACACCTTC.

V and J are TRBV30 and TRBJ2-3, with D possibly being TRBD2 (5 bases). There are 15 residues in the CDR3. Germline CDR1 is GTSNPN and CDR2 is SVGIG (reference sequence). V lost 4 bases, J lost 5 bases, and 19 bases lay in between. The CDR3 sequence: CAWMELGIMGDTQYF. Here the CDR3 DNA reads TGTGCCTGGATGGAACTAGGGATTATGGGAGATACGCAGTATTTT.

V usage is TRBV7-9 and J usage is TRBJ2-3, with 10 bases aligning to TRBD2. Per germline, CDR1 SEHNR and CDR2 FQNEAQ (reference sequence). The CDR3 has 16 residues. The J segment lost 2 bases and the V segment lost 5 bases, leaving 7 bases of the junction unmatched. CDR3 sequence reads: CASSRGLAELTDTQYF. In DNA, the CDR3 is TGTGCCAGCAGCCGCGGACTAGCGGAACTCACAGATACGCAGTATTTT.

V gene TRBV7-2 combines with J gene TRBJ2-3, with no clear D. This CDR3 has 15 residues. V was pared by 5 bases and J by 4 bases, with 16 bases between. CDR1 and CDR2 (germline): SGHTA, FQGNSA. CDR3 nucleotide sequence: TGTGCCAGCAGCCCTCGTAGTGTGGTTGCAGATACGCAGTATTTT. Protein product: CASSPRSVVADTQYF.

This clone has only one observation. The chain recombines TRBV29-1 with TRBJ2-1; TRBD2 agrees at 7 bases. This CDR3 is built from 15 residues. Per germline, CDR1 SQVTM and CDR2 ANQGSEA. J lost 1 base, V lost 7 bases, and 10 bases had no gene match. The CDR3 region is CSGVGGRPSYNEQFF. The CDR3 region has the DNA TGCAGCGGTGTGGGGGGGAGGCCATCCTACAATGAGCAGTTCTTC.

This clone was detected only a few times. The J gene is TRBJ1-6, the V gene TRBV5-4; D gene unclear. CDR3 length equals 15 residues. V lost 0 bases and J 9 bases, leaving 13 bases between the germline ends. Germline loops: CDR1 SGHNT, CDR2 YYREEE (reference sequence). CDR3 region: CASSLGRQLGSPLHF. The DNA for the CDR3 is TGTGCCAGCAGCTTGGGCAGGCAATTAGGTTCACCCCTCCACTTT.

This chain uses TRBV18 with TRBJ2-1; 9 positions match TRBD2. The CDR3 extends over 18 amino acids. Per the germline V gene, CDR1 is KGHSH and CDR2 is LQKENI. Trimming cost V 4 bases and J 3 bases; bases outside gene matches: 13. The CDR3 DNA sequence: TGTGCCAGCTCACTCTCTCCGGCCGGGACTAGCCTCTACAATGAGCAGTTCTTC. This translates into CASSLSPAGTSLYNEQFF.

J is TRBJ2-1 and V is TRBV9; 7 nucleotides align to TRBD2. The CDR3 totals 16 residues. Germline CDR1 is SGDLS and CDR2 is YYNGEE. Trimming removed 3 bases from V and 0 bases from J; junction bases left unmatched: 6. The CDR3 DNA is TGTGCCAGCAGCGGCCCCGGCGGGAGCTCCTACAATGAGCAGTTCTTC. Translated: CASSGPGGSSYNEQFF.

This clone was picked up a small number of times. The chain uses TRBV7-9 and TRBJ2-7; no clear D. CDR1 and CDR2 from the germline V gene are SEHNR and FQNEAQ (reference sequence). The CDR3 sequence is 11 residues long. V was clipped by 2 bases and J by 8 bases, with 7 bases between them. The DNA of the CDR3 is TGTGCCAGCAGCTTAAAGTACCAGCAGTACTTC. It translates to CASSLKYQQYF.

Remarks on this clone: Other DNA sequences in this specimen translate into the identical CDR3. CDR3 protein: CASSLAGNTEAFF. The DNA for the CDR3 is TGTGCCAGCAGCTTAGCAGGGAATACTGAAGCTTTCTTT. This chain joins TRBV7-9 and TRBJ1-1; the D is unclear. The CDR3 has 13 residues. V was trimmed by 0 bases and J by 5 bases, leaving 7 bases between them. Germline V gives CDR1 SEHNR, CDR2 FQNEAQ (reference sequence).

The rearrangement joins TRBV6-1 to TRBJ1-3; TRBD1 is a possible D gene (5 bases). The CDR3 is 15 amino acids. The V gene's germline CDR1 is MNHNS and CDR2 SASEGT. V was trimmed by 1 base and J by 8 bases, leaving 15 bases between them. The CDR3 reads CASSEGEGIRDTIYF. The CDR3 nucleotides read TGTGCCAGCAGTGAAGGGGAGGGGATAAGGGACACCATATATTTT.